What follows is one T cell receptor beta chain and its context. Per germline, CDR1 SGHRS and CDR2 YFSETQ. The CDR3 covers 17 residues. V lost 0 bases, J lost 2 bases, and 16 bases lay in between. The data were taken from a study of T cells after yellow fever vaccination. TCRdb reanalysed the 5' RACE reads using MiXCR and keeps one entry per CDR3 protein. Counted here are about 310,000 distinct CDR3 sequences, around 4% occurring once; the ten biggest clones make up 23%. The starting material was PBMCs, obtained on the day of the yellow fever booster vaccination. V usage is TRBV5-1 and J usage is TRBJ2-3; D not resolved. The clonotype was recovered from a man between 18 and 35 years old who received the YFV17D yellow fever vaccine. CDR3 sequence reads: CASSLVPSNRNTDTQYF. The CDR3 DNA reads TGCGCCAGCAGCTTGGTACCATCTAACAGAAACACAGATACGCAGTATTTT. The whole variable domain, filled in from reference TRBV5-1 and TRBJ2-3, reads KAGVTQTPRYLIKTRGQQVTLSCSPISGHRSVSWYQQTPGQGLQFLFEYFSETQRNKGNFPGRFSGRQFSNSRSEMNVSTLELGDSALYLCASSLVPSNRNTDTQYFGPGTRLTVL.